This entry is about one TCR beta chain. Its target is unknown. Every donor provided around 10 milliliters of peripheral blood. A second roughly 6 to 12 cycle PCR used barcoded and J-beta primers. TCRdb re-called the 5' RACE reads through MiXCR, storing one row per CDR3 protein. The table shows 1,300,000 or so distinct CDR3 sequences, with approximately 59% occurring only once. The data originate from a study of blood T cells in healthy people across ages. General study points: Calculation of diversity from one million T cells yielded estimates considered to be underestimates. Strongly correlated with naive T cell percentage was TCR beta diversity.

The CDR3 is made up of 17 amino acids. J gave up 4 bases and V 4 bases, and 10 bases lay outside the gene matches. Germline values: CDR1 SGHKS, CDR2 YYEKEE (reference sequence). Sequenced sample: blood. This clonotype was obtained from a man between 18 and 29 years old in good health. The chain uses TRBV5-5 and TRBJ2-3; 12 bases match TRBD1. The CDR3: CASSPRGQGASSDTQYF. The CDR3 bases are TGTGCCAGCAGCCCCCGGGGACAGGGGGCGTCCTCAGATACGCAGTATTTT.